Presented here are 29 T cell receptor beta chains from one specimen sequenced in a study of blood T cell repertoires in COVID-19. Measured with immunoSEQ multiplex PCR; TCRdb has only the in-frame clones, and not every one. The sample includes around 140,000 clones, around 90% seen only once; the top ten take approximately 1.8%. Sequenced: peripheral blood. The source is a man aged 65 to 79 with acute or convalescent COVID-19.

CDR3 region: CASSSGTSPYEQYF. The CDR3 DNA is TGTGCCAGTAGTTCCGGGACTAGTCCCTACGAGCAGTACTTC. This rearrangement joins TRBV19 to TRBJ2-7, with 8 positions matching TRBD2. Per germline, CDR1 LNHDA and CDR2 SQIVND (reference sequence). The CDR3 spans 14 residues. With V trimmed by 5 bases and J by 2 bases, 5 bases remained unmatched.

This clone was seen a single time. The chain couples TRBV5-1 to TRBJ1-1; 11 bases align to TRBD1. Trimming took 2 bases from V and 1 from J; bases not matched to a gene: 10. The germline V gene has CDR1 SGHRS and CDR2 YFSETQ. This CDR3 is 18 amino acids long. The CDR3 sequence: CASSFSGTGGLGNTEAFF. The CDR3 DNA reads TGCGCCAGCAGCTTCTCCGGGACAGGGGGTTTGGGGAACACTGAAGCTTTCTTT.

This chain joins TRBV5-1 and TRBJ2-2; 8 bases line up with TRBD1. This CDR3 comprises 16 residues. V lost 0 bases, J lost 1 base, and 2 bases stayed unmatched. Germline-derived CDR1 and CDR2 are SGHRS and YFSETQ. DNA for the CDR3: TGCGCCAGCAGCTTGGTACAGGGGGGGAACACCGGGGAGCTGTTTTTT. It is translated as CASSLVQGGNTGELFF.

The V call is TRBV7-3, the J call TRBJ2-2; 7 bases agree with TRBD2. With 4 bases clipped from V and 7 bases from J, the junction kept 6 bases outside the gene matches. The CDR3 spans 14 residues. Germline CDR1 reads SGHTA; CDR2 reads FQGTGA. CDR3 protein: CASSSTGGLGELFF. CDR3 sequence (DNA): TGTGCCAGCAGCTCGACGGGGGGTCTCGGGGAGCTGTTTTTT.

V gene TRBV24-1 combines with J gene TRBJ1-6; the match to TRBD1 covers 8 bases. This CDR3 spans 13 amino acids. The J segment lost 7 bases and the V segment lost 9 bases, leaving 4 bases of the junction unmatched. Per germline, CDR1 KGHDR and CDR2 SFDVKD. CDR3 sequence (DNA): TGTGCCACCTGGAGACAGGGGAATTCACCCCTCCACTTT. Amino acid sequence: CATWRQGNSPLHF.

The CDR3 nucleotides are TGTGCCAGCAGTGAAGGACAGCTTTATGGTAATCAGCCCCAGCATTTT. This gives the protein CASSEGQLYGNQPQHF. The chain recombines TRBV2 with TRBJ1-5; a possible D gene is TRBD1 (5 bases). The V gene lost 1 base and the J gene lost 4 bases, with 14 bases spanning the gap. In germline, CDR1 is SNHLY, CDR2 FYNNEI. CDR3 length: 16 residues.

Here the CDR3 DNA reads TGCGCCAGCAGCCCATCTGGAATGGGGCCCTGGGTCCACGAGCAGTACTTC. Residues: CASSPSGMGPWVHEQYF. This rearrangement joins TRBV5-1 to TRBJ2-7, with a tentative D call TRBD1 (5 bases). This CDR3 comprises 17 residues. V lost 4 bases to trimming and J lost 5 bases, with 25 bases between them. Germline CDR1 SGHRS, CDR2 YFSETQ.

This clone was found a few times. The chain has TRBV6-5 and TRBJ1-1; tentative D call: TRBD1 (5 bases). The V end lost 3 bases, the J end lost 4 bases, and 9 bases lay between the germline ends. The CDR3 is 13 residues long. Germline lookup yields CDR1 MNHEY and CDR2 SVGAGI. The CDR3 region is CASSYKRGTEAFF. CDR3 bases: TGTGCCAGCAGTTATAAAAGGGGCACTGAAGCTTTCTTT.

The chain employs TRBV6-1 and TRBJ2-3, with 7 bases fitting TRBD2. Germline values: CDR1 MNHNS, CDR2 SASEGT. The junction had 8 bases not matched to a gene; V was cut back by 2 bases and J by 6 bases. The CDR3 contains 15 residues. DNA for the CDR3: TGTGCCAGCAGTGAAAGAGCCGGGAGGTGGGATACGCAGTATTTT. This encodes CASSERAGRWDTQYF.

The V gene is TRBV11-3, the J gene TRBJ2-3; weak D call: TRBD1 (6 bases). The CDR3 totals 14 residues. CDR1 and CDR2 from the germline V gene are SGHNT and YENEEA. Trimming removed 3 bases at V and 2 bases at J, with 9 bases between. The CDR3 loop is CASSLGHYTDTQYF. The CDR3 DNA follows: TGTGCCAGCAGCTTGGGACATTACACAGATACGCAGTATTTT. Full variable domain (remainder filled in from reference TRBV11-3 and TRBJ2-3): EAGVVQSPRYKIIEKKQPVAFWCNPISGHNTLYWYLQNLGQGPELLIRYENEEAVDDSQLPKDRFSAERLKGVDSTLKIQPAELGDSAVYLCASSLGHYTDTQYFGPGTRLTVL.

This sequence joins TRBV7-9 and TRBJ2-5; 8 bases match TRBD2. This CDR3 region has 18 residues. J was trimmed by 0 bases and V by 1 base; bases with no gene match: 10. Germline CDR1 is SEHNR and CDR2 is FQNEAQ (reference sequence). The CDR3 reads CASSLGASGRNYQETQYF. DNA of the CDR3: TGTGCCAGCAGCTTAGGGGCTAGCGGGCGCAACTACCAAGAGACCCAGTACTTC.

V is TRBV28 and J is TRBJ1-5; 9 nucleotides agree with TRBD1. There are 15 residues in the CDR3. In germline, CDR1 is MDHEN, CDR2 SYDVKM. V gave up 5 bases and J gave up 4 bases; unmatched junction bases: 6. The CDR3 nucleotides read TGTGCCAGCAGTGGGGGACAGGGACTAAATCAGCCCCAGCATTTT. Translated: CASSGGQGLNQPQHF.

This chain uses TRBV5-1 with TRBJ2-3; 8 bases match TRBD2. After removal of 4 bases from V and 2 bases from J, the junction contained 6 bases not matched to a gene. Germline V gives CDR1 SGHRS, CDR2 YFSETQ. CDR3 length equals 15 residues. The CDR3 DNA sequence: TGCGCCAGCAGCGAAACTAGCGGCCTCACAGATACGCAGTATTTT. It codes for CASSETSGLTDTQYF.

The CDR3 nucleotides are TGTGCCATCAGTGAGTCACAGGGGGCCAGGTACGAGCAGTACTTC. Translating gives CAISESQGARYEQYF. V usage is TRBV10-3 and J usage is TRBJ2-7; 9 nucleotides match TRBD1. CDR3 length equals 15 residues. After removal of 0 bases from V and 4 bases from J, the junction contained 4 bases not matched to a gene. Germline CDR1 and CDR2: ENHRY and SYGVKD.

The gene calls are TRBV4-2 and TRBJ1-5, with 8 bases aligning to TRBD1. There are 14 residues in the CDR3. From germline, CDR1 is LGHNA and CDR2 YNFKEQ. With V trimmed by 1 base and J by 7 bases, 3 bases remained unmatched. CDR3 sequence: CASSQAGGRQPQHF. The CDR3 DNA is TGTGCCAGCAGCCAAGCAGGGGGCAGACAGCCCCAGCATTTT.

The V gene is TRBV27, the J gene TRBJ1-3, with D unclear. V was cut by 5 bases and J by 1 base, with 9 bases left in between. The CDR3 runs to 14 residues. Germline values: CDR1 MNHEY, CDR2 SMNVEV (reference sequence). CDR3 region: CASSTTRSGNTIYF. CDR3 DNA: TGTGCCAGCAGTACTACAAGATCTGGAAACACCATATATTTT.

The chain combines TRBV6-6 with TRBJ1-1, with 7 positions matching TRBD1. Per germline, CDR1 MNHNY and CDR2 SVGAGI (reference sequence). This CDR3 has 14 amino acids. Trimming at V came to 6 bases and at J to 1 base, leaving 5 bases not matched to a gene. As DNA, the CDR3 is TGTGCCAGCAGCCCCCAGGGGGGGAACACTGAAGCTTTCTTT. Translating it yields CASSPQGGNTEAFF.

The V and J genes are TRBV28 and TRBJ1-1; 7 bases are shared with TRBD1. The CDR3 sequence is 18 residues long. The junction had 16 bases not matched to a gene; V was cut back by 6 bases and J by 0 bases. Germline CDR1 and CDR2: MDHEN and SYDVKM. Here the CDR3 DNA reads TGTGCCAGCAGACTCCCTGGGACAGTCTCTCTGGTGAACACTGAAGCTTTCTTT. Translating gives CASRLPGTVSLVNTEAFF.

Note on this clone: The sample carries other DNA sequences with the same CDR3. The J gene is TRBJ2-1, the V gene TRBV29-1, with D unclear. Germline lookup yields CDR1 SQVTM and CDR2 ANQGSEA. The CDR3 has 10 residues. The ends were cut back, 4 bases at V and 5 bases at J, with 3 bases in the middle. The CDR3 DNA follows: TGCAGCGTTGCGGACAATGAGCAGTTCTTC. This codes for CSVADNEQFF.

The genes are TRBV7-9 and TRBJ2-1; 9 bases are shared with TRBD1. The V gene end was trimmed by 5 bases and the J gene end by 9 bases; junction bases not matched to a gene: 17. Germline V gives CDR1 SEHNR, CDR2 FQNEAQ (reference sequence). The CDR3 loop spans 17 amino acids. The CDR3 reads CASSPVPGQGTDAEQFF. CDR3 in DNA: TGTGCCAGCAGCCCCGTGCCCGGACAGGGGACTGACGCTGAGCAGTTCTTC.

The chain uses TRBV27 and TRBJ1-3, with D tentatively TRBD1 (6 bases). The germline CDR1 and CDR2 sequences are MNHEY and SMNVEV (reference sequence). V was pared by 2 bases and J by 2 bases, with 10 bases between. This CDR3 comprises 15 residues. In nucleotides, the CDR3 is TGTGCCAGCAGTTTAGGGCAGGGGACTGGAAACACCATATATTTT. Translated, it gives CASSLGQGTGNTIYF.

The chain joins TRBV11-3 to TRBJ2-7; 13 positions agree with TRBD2. V was pared by 5 bases and J by 2 bases, with 18 bases of the junction left unmatched. Germline values: CDR1 SGHNT, CDR2 YENEEA. The CDR3 length is 20 residues. The CDR3 sequence: CASSRGTSGNPHRRAYEQYF. CDR3 nucleotides: TGTGCCAGCAGCCGAGGGACTAGCGGGAACCCTCACCGAAGGGCCTACGAGCAGTACTTC.

J is TRBJ2-2 and V is TRBV5-1; TRBD2 agrees at 9 bases. The V and J ends lost 1 base and 2 bases, in that order; junction bases with no gene match: 3. The CDR3 runs to 16 residues. Germline CDR1 is SGHRS and CDR2 is YFSETQ. CDR3: CASSLLAGVNTGELFF. CDR3 DNA: TGCGCCAGCAGCTTGTTAGCGGGGGTAAACACCGGGGAGCTGTTTTTT.

V gene TRBV11-2 combines with J gene TRBJ2-7, with D perhaps TRBD2 (6 bases). Germline values: CDR1 SGHAT, CDR2 FQNNGV. V was clipped by 2 bases and J by 1 base, with 9 bases between them. The CDR3 is 14 amino acids. CDR3 coding DNA: TGTGCCAGCAGCTTATCGGGACTTTCCTACGAGCAGTACTTC. As protein: CASSLSGLSYEQYF. The whole variable domain, remainder taken from reference TRBV11-2 and TRBJ2-7, is EAGVAQSPRYKIIEKRQSVAFWCNPISGHATLYWYQQILGQGPKLLIQFQNNGVVDDSQLPKDRFSAERLKGVDSTLKIQPAKLEDSAVYLCASSLSGLSYEQYFGPGTRLTVT.

The V and J genes are TRBV19 and TRBJ1-2; D is uncertain. Germline V gene data show CDR1 as LNHDA and CDR2 as SQIVND (reference sequence). The germline V and J ends were trimmed by 5 bases and 2 bases, with 15 bases remaining between them. The CDR3 covers 15 residues. CDR3 DNA sequence: TGTGCCAGTAGTCCTCAAGCGGGCAGAAACTATGGCTACACCTTC. It codes for CASSPQAGRNYGYTF.

V gene TRBV27 combines with J gene TRBJ2-1; no clear D gene. This CDR3 region has 15 residues. Per the germline V gene, CDR1 is MNHEY and CDR2 is SMNVEV (reference sequence). V was pared by 4 bases and J by 0 bases, with 10 bases between. The CDR3 bases are TGTGCCAGCAGTTCAGGCCCGAGCTCCTACAATGAGCAGTTCTTC. This sequence encodes CASSSGPSSYNEQFF.

This chain connects TRBV6-2 or TRBV6-3 to TRBJ2-3; 10 nucleotides match TRBD2. V was clipped by 5 bases and J by 2 bases; unmatched bases: 7. The CDR3 has 16 amino acids. Per the germline V gene, CDR1 is MNHEY and CDR2 is SVGEGT. The CDR3 is CASSRRLAGVTDTQYF. The DNA for the CDR3 is TGTGCCAGCAGTCGCCGTCTAGCGGGGGTCACAGATACGCAGTATTTT.

J is TRBJ1-5 and V is TRBV7-2, with 7 bases lining up with TRBD1. The junction had 9 bases not matched to a gene; V was cut back by 4 bases and J by 6 bases. Germline CDR1 reads SGHTA; CDR2 reads FQGNSA. The CDR3 runs 15 residues. Here the CDR3 DNA reads TGTGCCAGCAGCTGGGAAGCAACAGGGGTTCAGCCCCAGCATTTT. It translates to CASSWEATGVQPQHF.

The chain couples TRBV4-2 to TRBJ1-1; 7 positions agree with TRBD1. The CDR3 runs 15 residues. Trimming removed 4 bases from V and 4 bases from J; junction bases left unmatched: 9. Germline CDR1 reads LGHNA; CDR2 reads YNFKEQ. CDR3 loop: CASSPRGQGGTEAFF. The CDR3 DNA reads TGTGCCAGCAGCCCCCGTGGGCAGGGGGGCACTGAAGCTTTCTTT.